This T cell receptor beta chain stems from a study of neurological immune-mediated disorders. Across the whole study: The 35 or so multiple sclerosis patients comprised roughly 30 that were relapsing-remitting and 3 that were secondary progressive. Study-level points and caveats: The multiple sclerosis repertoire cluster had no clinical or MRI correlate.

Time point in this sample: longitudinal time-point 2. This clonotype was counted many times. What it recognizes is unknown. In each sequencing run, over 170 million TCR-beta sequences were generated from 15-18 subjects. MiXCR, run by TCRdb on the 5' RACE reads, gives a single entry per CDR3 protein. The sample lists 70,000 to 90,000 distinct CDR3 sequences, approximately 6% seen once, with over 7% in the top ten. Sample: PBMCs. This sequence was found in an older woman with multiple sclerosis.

The DNA for the CDR3 is TGTGCCAGCAGTCCCGGACAGTTGAACACTGAAGCTTTCTTT. Protein product: CASSPGQLNTEAFF. The chain carries TRBV28 and TRBJ1-1, with a tentative D call TRBD1 (6 bases). Germline V gene lookup returns CDR1 MDHEN and CDR2 SYDVKM. The CDR3 totals 14 residues. The germline V and J ends were trimmed by 5 bases and 0 bases, with 10 bases remaining between them. Using reference TRBV28 and TRBJ1-1 for the parts outside the CDR3, the full variable domain is DVKVTQSSRYLVKRTGEKVFLECVQDMDHENMFWYRQDPGLGLRLIYFSYDVKMKEKGDIPEGYSVSREKKERFSLILESASTNQTSMYLCASSPGQLNTEAFFGQGTRLTVV.